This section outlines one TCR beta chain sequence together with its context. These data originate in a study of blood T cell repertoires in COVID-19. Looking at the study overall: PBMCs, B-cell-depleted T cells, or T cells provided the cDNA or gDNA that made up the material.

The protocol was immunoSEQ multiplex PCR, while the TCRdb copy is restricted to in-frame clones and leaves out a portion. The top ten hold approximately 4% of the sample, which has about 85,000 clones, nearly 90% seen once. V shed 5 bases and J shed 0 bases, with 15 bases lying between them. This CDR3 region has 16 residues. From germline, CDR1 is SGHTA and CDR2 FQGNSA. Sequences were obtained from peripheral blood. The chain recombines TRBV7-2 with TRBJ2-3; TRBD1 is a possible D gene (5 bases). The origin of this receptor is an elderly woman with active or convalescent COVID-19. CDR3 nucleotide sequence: TGTGCCAGCAGCACAAGACAGCGAACTAGCACAGATACGCAGTATTTT. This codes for CASSTRQRTSTDTQYF.